This TCR beta chain is drawn from a study of OX40 agonist ivuxolimab in advanced cancers. Method: immunoSEQ multiplex PCR; TCRdb's copy keeps in-frame clones and lacks some. Here the sample spans under 95,000 clones, approximately 89% being singletons. Trimming left V 7 bases short and J 3 bases short, with 16 bases between. CDR3 length: 13 residues. Germline CDR1 reads SQVTM; CDR2 reads ANQGSEA. This chain uses TRBV29-1 with TRBJ2-7; no definite D call. The starting material was CD4+ or CD8+ T cells sorted from blood, obtained in a trial of the OX40 agonist ivuxolimab. This sequence was found in an adult with an advanced solid tumor such as melanoma, head and neck, liver or kidney cancer. The CDR3 spells CSASLGFIYEQYF. CDR3 coding DNA: TGCAGCGCCTCGTTAGGGTTTATCTACGAGCAGTACTTC.